Below, 6 T cell receptor beta chains from the same sample are listed, as sequenced in a study of blood T cell repertoires in COVID-19. Method: immunoSEQ multiplex PCR; TCRdb's copy keeps in-frame clones and lacks some. The repertoire holds about 240,000 clones, with about 81% as singletons. Specimen: peripheral blood. The receptors were sampled from an older woman with active or convalescent COVID-19.

The J gene is TRBJ1-2, the V gene TRBV30; D unresolved. Per the germline V gene, CDR1 is GTSNPN and CDR2 is SVGIG (reference sequence). V lost 1 base and J 4 bases, leaving 19 bases between the germline ends. There are 16 residues in the CDR3. CDR3 nucleotide sequence: TGTGCCTGGAGTGGGATCGGCTTGGGAGGCGGCTATGGCTACACCTTC. Translated, it gives CAWSGIGLGGGYGYTF. The full variable domain, its missing parts supplied by reference TRBV30 and TRBJ1-2, is SQTIHQWPATLVQPVGSPLSLECTVEGTSNPNLYWYRQAAGRGLQLLFYSVGIGQISSEVPQNLSASRPQDRQFILSSKKLLLSDSGFYLCAWSGIGLGGGYGYTFGSGTRLTVV.

This chain connects TRBV6-1 to TRBJ1-1; the D is unclear. Germline V lookup: CDR1 MNHNS, CDR2 SASEGT. Trimming stripped 3 bases from V and 1 base from J, with 12 bases between. The CDR3 has 15 residues. CDR3 sequence (DNA): TGTGCCAGCAGTGAGAGGAGAGGGAGGAACACTGAAGCTTTCTTT. The encoded protein is CASSERRGRNTEAFF.

This clone came up many times. J is TRBJ1-2 and V is TRBV19; no clear D gene. Per germline, CDR1 LNHDA and CDR2 SQIVND (reference sequence). The length of the CDR3 is 13 residues. V shed 7 bases and J shed 4 bases, with 13 bases lying between them. The CDR3 sequence: CASKSVGGYGYTF. The CDR3 region has the DNA TGTGCCAGTAAGTCCGTGGGAGGCTATGGCTACACCTTC.

The chain couples TRBV19 to TRBJ1-4, with TRBD1 matching over 8 bases. The V gene end was trimmed by 5 bases and the J gene end by 2 bases; junction bases not matched to a gene: 13. The germline V gene has CDR1 LNHDA and CDR2 SQIVND (reference sequence). This CDR3 is 18 amino acids long. CDR3 region: CASSLLILSGGTNEKLFF. The CDR3 region has the DNA TGTGCCAGTAGTCTACTGATACTCTCAGGGGGCACTAATGAAAAACTGTTTTTT.

The chain links TRBV2 to TRBJ1-5; 8 bases map to TRBD1. The CDR3 is 13 amino acids. Trimming removed 4 bases from V and 7 bases from J; junction bases left unmatched: 3. Germline loops: CDR1 SNHLY, CDR2 FYNNEI. In DNA, the CDR3 is TGTGCCAGCAGTGGGACAGGGCCCCAGCCCCAGCATTTT. It codes for CASSGTGPQPQHF.

This chain connects TRBV30 to TRBJ2-1; TRBD1 matches 7 bases. CDR1 and CDR2 (germline): GTSNPN, SVGIG (reference sequence). V shed 2 bases, J shed 7 bases, and the junction held 11 bases outside the gene matches. This CDR3 comprises 15 residues. The CDR3 DNA is TGTGCCTGGAGTAAGGGGTGGGACAGCACAAATGAGCAGTTCTTC. Translated, it gives CAWSKGWDSTNEQFF.